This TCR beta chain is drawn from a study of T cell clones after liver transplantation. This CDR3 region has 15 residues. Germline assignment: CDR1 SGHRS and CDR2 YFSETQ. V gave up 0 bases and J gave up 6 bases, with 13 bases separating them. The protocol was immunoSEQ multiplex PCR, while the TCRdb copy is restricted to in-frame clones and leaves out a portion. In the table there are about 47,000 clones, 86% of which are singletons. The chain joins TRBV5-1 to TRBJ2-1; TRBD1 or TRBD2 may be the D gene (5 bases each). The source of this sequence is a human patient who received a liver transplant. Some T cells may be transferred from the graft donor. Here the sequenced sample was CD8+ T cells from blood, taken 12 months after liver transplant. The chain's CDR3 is CASSLGILGTNEQFF. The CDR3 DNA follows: TGCGCCAGCAGCTTGGGAATACTCGGGACCAATGAGCAGTTCTTC.